This record looks at one T cell receptor beta chain sequence and its context. Its antigen is unknown. The data originate from a study of a mutant IDH1 vaccine in newly diagnosed glioma. Study-level background: Vaccines were begun 4-6 weeks after radiotherapy alone, or with temozolomide cycles. Receipt of radiotherapy, temozolomide, or both preceded the study, and most received both. In the visit schedule, V12 fell in week 35, while V13 fell in week 47.

Some clones are missing from TCRdb's copy, which holds only in-frame ones; the method was immunoSEQ multiplex PCR. This table holds some 42,000 clones, less than 85% found once. The time point is: week 47, end of study. A 20-mer mutant IDH1 peptide at 300 ug was injected subcutaneously with topical imiquimod. The sequencing used PBMCs, collected from a glioma patient whose treatment included an IDH1 peptide vaccine. This TCR derives from a man younger than 35 with glioma. Some clones in this sample may be carry-over from other donors' samples.

CDR3 DNA sequence: TGTGCCAGCAGCCACCACCGGGACAGTCGGTACGAGCAGTACTTC. Protein: CASSHHRDSRYEQYF. V gene TRBV4-2 combines with J gene TRBJ2-7; 7 nucleotides match TRBD1. After removal of 3 bases from V and 4 bases from J, the junction contained 9 bases not matched to a gene. CDR3 size: 15 residues. Germline V gene sequence: CDR1 LGHNA, CDR2 YNFKEQ.